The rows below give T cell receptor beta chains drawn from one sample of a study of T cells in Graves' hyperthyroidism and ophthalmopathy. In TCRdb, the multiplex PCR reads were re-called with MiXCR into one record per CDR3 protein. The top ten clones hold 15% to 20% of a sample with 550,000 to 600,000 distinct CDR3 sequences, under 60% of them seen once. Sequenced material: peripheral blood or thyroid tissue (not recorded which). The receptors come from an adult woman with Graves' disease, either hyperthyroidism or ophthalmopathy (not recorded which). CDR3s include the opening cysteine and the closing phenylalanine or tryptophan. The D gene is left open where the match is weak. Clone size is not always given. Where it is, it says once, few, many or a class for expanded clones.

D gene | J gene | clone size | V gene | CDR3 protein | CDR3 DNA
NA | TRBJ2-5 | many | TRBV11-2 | CASSLGGGPSETQYF | TGTGCCAGCAGCTTAGGCGGAGGACCGTCGGAGACCCAGTACTTC
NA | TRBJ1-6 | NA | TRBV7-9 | CASSLMEFGSPLHF | TGTGCCAGCAGCTTAATGGAATTCGGTTCACCCCTCCACTTT
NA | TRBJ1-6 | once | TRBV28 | CASKSQEGNSPLHF | TGTGCCAGCAAATCTCAAGAGGGGAATTCACCCCTCCACTTT
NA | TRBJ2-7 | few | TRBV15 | CATSRDRVRGDEQYF | TGTGCCACCAGCAGAGACCGGGTTAGGGGGGACGAGCAGTACTTC
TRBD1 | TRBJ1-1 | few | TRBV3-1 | CASRKRTGRDFDTEAFF | TGTGCCAGCAGAAAACGGACAGGGCGTGATTTCGACACTGAAGCTTTCTTT
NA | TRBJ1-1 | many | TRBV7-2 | CASLSQRNTEAFF | TGTGCCAGCTTGTCGCAAAGGAACACTGAAGCTTTCTTT
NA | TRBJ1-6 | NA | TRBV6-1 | CASSRETRSPLHF | TGTGCCAGCAGTCGAGAGACCCGGTCACCCCTCCACTTT
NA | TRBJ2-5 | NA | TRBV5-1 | CASTSTGSRETQYF | TGCGCCAGCACCTCTACAGGGAGCAGGGAGACCCAGTACTTC
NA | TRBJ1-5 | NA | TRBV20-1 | CSASEGGEGNEQPQHF | TGCAGTGCTAGTGAGGGGGGAGAGGGGAATGAGCAGCCCCAGCATTTT
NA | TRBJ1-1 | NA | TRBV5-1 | CASGGETYEAFF | TGCGCCAGCGGAGGGGAGACATATGAAGCTTTCTTT
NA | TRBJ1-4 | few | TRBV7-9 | CASSLDVEKLFF | TGTGCCAGCAGCTTAGATGTTGAAAAACTGTTTTTT
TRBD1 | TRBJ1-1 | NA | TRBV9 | CASGPQGGLGNTEAFF | TGTGCCAGCGGCCCGCAGGGGGGCTTGGGGAACACTGAAGCTTTCTTT
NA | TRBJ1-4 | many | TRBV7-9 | CASSPDGREEKLFF | TGTGCCAGCAGCCCGGACGGGAGAGAGGAAAAACTGTTTTTT
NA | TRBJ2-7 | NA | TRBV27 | CASSFLRTLTYEQYF | TGTGCCAGCAGTTTCCTCCGGACTCTAACCTACGAGCAGTACTTC
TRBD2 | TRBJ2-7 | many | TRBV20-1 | CSARDFLKRESYEQYF | TGCAGTGCTAGAGATTTTCTTAAGCGGGAGTCCTACGAGCAGTACTTC
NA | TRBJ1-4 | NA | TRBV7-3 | CASGQVGGKLFF | TGTGCCAGCGGCCAAGTGGGTGGAAAACTGTTTTTT
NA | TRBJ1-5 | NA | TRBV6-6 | CASSDYQGPQPQHF | TGTGCCAGCAGTGATTACCAGGGGCCTCAGCCCCAGCATTTT
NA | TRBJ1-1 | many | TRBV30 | CAWSTALLSGAFF | TGTGCCTGGAGTACAGCCCTCCTATCTGGGGCTTTCTTT
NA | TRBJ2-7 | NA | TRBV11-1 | CASSSHLGYEQYF | TGTGCCAGCAGCTCCCACCTGGGCTACGAGCAGTACTTC
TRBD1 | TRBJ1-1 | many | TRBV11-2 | CASSLGRIIGTVNTEAFF | TGTGCCAGCAGCTTAGGAAGGATAATCGGGACAGTGAACACTGAAGCTTTCTTT
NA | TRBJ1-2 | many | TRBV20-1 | CSAREDGRYYGYTF | TGCAGTGCTAGAGAGGACGGTCGGTACTATGGCTACACCTTC
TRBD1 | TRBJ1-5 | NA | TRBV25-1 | CASSDVTGLRQPQHF | TGTGCCAGCAGTGATGTGACAGGGTTACGTCAGCCCCAGCATTTT
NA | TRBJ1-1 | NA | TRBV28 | CASSGTGGDAPEAFF | TGTGCCAGCAGTGGGACGGGGGGGGACGCCCCTGAAGCTTTCTTT
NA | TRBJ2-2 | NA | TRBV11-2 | CASSGQRTGELFF | TGTGCCAGCAGCGGACAGAGGACCGGGGAGCTGTTTTTT
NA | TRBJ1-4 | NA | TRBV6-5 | CASSYRENTEKLFF | TGTGCCAGCAGTTACAGGGAGAACACTGAAAAACTGTTTTTT
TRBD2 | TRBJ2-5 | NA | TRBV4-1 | CASSHRGGDQETQYF | TGCGCCAGCAGCCACCGGGGGGGAGACCAAGAGACCCAGTACTTC
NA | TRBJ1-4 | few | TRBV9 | CASSAGLIEKLFF | TGTGCCAGCAGTGCAGGGCTGATCGAAAAACTGTTTTTT
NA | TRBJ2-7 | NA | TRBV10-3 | CAISDSRGSYEQYF | TGTGCCATCAGCGACTCCAGGGGCTCCTACGAGCAGTACTTC
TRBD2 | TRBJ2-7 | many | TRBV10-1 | CASRNYGLAGGKRSSYEQYF | TGCGCCAGCAGAAATTACGGACTAGCGGGAGGGAAACGAAGCTCCTACGAGCAGTACTTC
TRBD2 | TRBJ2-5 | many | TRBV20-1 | CSARLPGTRFTETQYF | TGCAGTGCTAGACTTCCCGGGACTAGATTTACAGAGACCCAGTACTTC
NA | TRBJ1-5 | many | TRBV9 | CASSVDSNSNQPQHF | TGTGCCAGCAGCGTAGACAGTAATAGCAATCAGCCCCAGCATTTT